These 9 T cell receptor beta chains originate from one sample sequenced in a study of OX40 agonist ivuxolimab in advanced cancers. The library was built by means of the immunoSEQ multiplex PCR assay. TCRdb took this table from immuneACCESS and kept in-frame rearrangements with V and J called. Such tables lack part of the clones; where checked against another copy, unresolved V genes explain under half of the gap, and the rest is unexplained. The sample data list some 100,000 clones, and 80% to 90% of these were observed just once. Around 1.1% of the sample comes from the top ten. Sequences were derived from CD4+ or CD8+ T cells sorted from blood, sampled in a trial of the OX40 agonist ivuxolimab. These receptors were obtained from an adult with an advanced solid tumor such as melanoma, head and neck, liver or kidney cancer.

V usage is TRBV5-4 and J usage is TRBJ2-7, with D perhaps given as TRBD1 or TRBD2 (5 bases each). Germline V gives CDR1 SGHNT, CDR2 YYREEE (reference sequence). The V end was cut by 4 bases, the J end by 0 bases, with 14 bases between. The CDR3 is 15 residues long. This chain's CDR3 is CASSPGRNISYEQYV. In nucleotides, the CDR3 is TGTGCCAGCAGCCCGGGACGGAACATCTCCTACGAGCAGTACGTC.

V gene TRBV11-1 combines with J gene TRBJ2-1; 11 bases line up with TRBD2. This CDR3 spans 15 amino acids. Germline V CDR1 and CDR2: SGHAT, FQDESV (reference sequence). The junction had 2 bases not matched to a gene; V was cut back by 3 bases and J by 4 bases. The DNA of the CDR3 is TGTGCCAGCAGCTTGACTAGCGGGGAATACAATGAGCAGTTCTTC. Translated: CASSLTSGEYNEQFF.

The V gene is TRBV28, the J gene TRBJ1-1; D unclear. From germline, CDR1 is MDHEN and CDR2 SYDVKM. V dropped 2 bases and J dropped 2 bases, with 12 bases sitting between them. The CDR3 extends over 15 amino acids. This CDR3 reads CASSLPGRGNTEAFF. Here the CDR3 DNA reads TGTGCCAGCAGTTTACCCGGACGGGGAAACACTGAAGCTTTCTTT.

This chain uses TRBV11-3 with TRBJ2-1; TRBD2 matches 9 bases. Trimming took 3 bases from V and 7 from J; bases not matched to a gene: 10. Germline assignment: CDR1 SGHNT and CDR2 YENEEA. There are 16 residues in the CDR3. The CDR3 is CASSFSSGDYNNEQFF. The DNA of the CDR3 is TGTGCCAGCAGCTTCTCTAGCGGGGACTACAATAATGAGCAGTTCTTC.

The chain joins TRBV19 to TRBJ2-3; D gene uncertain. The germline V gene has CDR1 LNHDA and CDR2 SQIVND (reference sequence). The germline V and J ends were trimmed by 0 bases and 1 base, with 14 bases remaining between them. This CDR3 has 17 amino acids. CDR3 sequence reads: CASSIDRLQARTDTQYF. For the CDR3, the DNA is TGTGCCAGTAGTATAGATCGGCTGCAGGCGCGCACAGATACGCAGTATTTT.

The CDR3 DNA follows: TGTGCCAGCAGCTTAATTCCCCAGGGGGTCACAGATACGCAGTATTTT. The encoded protein is CASSLIPQGVTDTQYF. J is TRBJ2-3 and V is TRBV7-9; 7 positions agree with TRBD1. This CDR3 has 16 residues. With 2 bases clipped from V and 2 bases from J, the junction kept 7 bases outside the gene matches. Germline CDR1 is SEHNR and CDR2 is FQNEAQ (reference sequence).

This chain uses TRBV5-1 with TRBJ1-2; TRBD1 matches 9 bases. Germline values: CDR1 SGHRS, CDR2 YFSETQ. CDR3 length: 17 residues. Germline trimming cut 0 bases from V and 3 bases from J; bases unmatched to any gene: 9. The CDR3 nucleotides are TGCGCCAGCAGCTTGGCCGCGACAGGGGGTTTGCACTATGGCTACACCTTC. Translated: CASSLAATGGLHYGYTF.

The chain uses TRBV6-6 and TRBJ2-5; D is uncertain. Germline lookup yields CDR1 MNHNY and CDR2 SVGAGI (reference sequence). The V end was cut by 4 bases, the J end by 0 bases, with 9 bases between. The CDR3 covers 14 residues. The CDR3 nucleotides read TGTGCCAGCAGTTGGTCCGAGTACCAAGAGACCCAGTACTTC. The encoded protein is CASSWSEYQETQYF.

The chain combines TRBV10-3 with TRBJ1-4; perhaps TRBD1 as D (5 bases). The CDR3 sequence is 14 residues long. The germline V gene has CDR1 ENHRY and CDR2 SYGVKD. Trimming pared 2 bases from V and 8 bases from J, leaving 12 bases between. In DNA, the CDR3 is TGTGCCATCAGTGAGACCTCTCGGGGCGAAAAACTGTTTTTT. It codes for CAISETSRGEKLFF.